A single sample gave rise to the 19 T cell receptor beta chains below, sequenced in a study of T cells in localized non-small cell lung cancer. The protocol was immunoSEQ multiplex PCR, while the TCRdb copy is restricted to in-frame clones and leaves out a portion. The sample consists of tens of thousands of clones, roughly 81% of them appearing once. The starting material was peripheral blood, obtained before any cancer treatment. The source of these receptors is a female donor at least 60 years old with stage I lung adenocarcinoma.

This chain connects TRBV11-2 to TRBJ1-2; 11 bases are shared with TRBD1. There are 14 residues in the CDR3. V shed 6 bases and J 5 bases; nucleotides not matched to a gene: 5. The V gene's germline CDR1 is SGHAT and CDR2 FQNNGV. The CDR3 nucleotides read TGTGCCAGCAGTCGGGACAGGGGGGTTTATGGCTACACCTTC. This translates into CASSRDRGVYGYTF.

This clone showed up just once. This chain links TRBV5-1 with TRBJ2-1; 8 nucleotides match TRBD1. Losses at the gene ends were 4 bases for V and 0 bases for J; bases not matched to a gene: 3. Per germline, CDR1 SGHRS and CDR2 YFSETQ. The CDR3 covers 15 residues. CDR3 region: CASSETGGSYNEQFF. DNA for the CDR3: TGCGCCAGCAGCGAAACAGGGGGCTCCTACAATGAGCAGTTCTTC.

The genes are TRBV7-2 and TRBJ2-7, with 9 bases that match TRBD2. With 4 bases clipped from V and 2 bases from J, the junction kept 6 bases outside the gene matches. The germline V gene encodes CDR1 SGHTA and CDR2 FQGNSA. The CDR3 is 15 residues long. The DNA for the CDR3 is TGTGCCAGCAGCTCGAGACTAGCGGTTACCTACGAGCAGTACTTC. Protein: CASSSRLAVTYEQYF.

This clone was picked up a small number of times. J is TRBJ1-2 and V is TRBV4-1; 10 nucleotides match TRBD1. This CDR3 is built from 16 residues. Losses at the gene ends were 3 bases for V and 7 bases for J; bases not matched to a gene: 11. Germline values: CDR1 MGHRA, CDR2 YSYEKL. CDR3 sequence: CASSQMGTGEMAGYTF. CDR3 nucleotide sequence: TGCGCCAGCAGCCAGATGGGGACAGGGGAGATGGCTGGCTACACCTTC.

V and J are TRBV2 and TRBJ1-1; D unclear. The CDR3 length is 15 residues. From germline, CDR1 is SNHLY and CDR2 FYNNEI. With 8 bases removed from V and 4 bases from J, the gap between germline ends came to 20 bases. The CDR3 sequence is CASGSGGGASTEAFF. Written as DNA, the CDR3 is TGTGCCAGCGGCTCCGGCGGCGGAGCGAGCACTGAAGCTTTCTTT.

This clone was seen repeatedly, ten times or more. The identical CDR3 is also encoded by other nucleotide sequences in the sample. The gene calls are TRBV6-6 and TRBJ2-2; no reliable D call. Germline V lookup: CDR1 MNHNY, CDR2 SVGAGI (reference sequence). The V end lost 6 bases, the J end lost 6 bases, and 8 bases lay between the germline ends. The CDR3 spans 12 residues. The CDR3 reads CASSRSPGELFF. The CDR3, as DNA: TGTGCCAGCAGCCGCTCGCCCGGGGAGCTGTTTTTT.

This sequence joins TRBV5-4 and TRBJ2-1, with 11 bases lining up with TRBD2. CDR1 and CDR2 from the germline V gene are SGHNT and YYREEE (reference sequence). With 4 bases clipped from V and 6 bases from J, the junction kept 15 bases outside the gene matches. The CDR3 contains 18 residues. In DNA, the CDR3 is TGTGCCAGCAGCGCCGGTTTTGGGACTAGCGGAGGGGGCAATGAGCAGTTCTTC. This codes for CASSAGFGTSGGGNEQFF.

The table lists this clone with a few counts. This sequence joins TRBV29-1 and TRBJ1-1; no clear D. The length of the CDR3 is 8 residues. Trimming pared 1 base from V and 10 bases from J, leaving 1 base between. Germline assignment: CDR1 SQVTM and CDR2 ANQGSEA. CDR3 bases: TGCAGCGTTGAAGGAGCTTTCTTT. This translates into CSVEGAFF. Full variable domain (remainder filled in from reference TRBV29-1 and TRBJ1-1): SAVISQKPSRDICQRGTSLTIQCQVDSQVTMMFWYRQQPGQSLTLIATANQGSEATYESGFVIDKFPISRPNLTFSTLTVSNMSPEDSSIYLCSVEGAFFGQGTRLTVV.

The chain links TRBV9 to TRBJ2-3; D is possibly TRBD2 (5 bases). This CDR3 region has 17 residues. V shed 0 bases and J shed 2 bases, with 16 bases lying between them. The germline gives CDR1 SGDLS, CDR2 YYNGEE. The CDR3 region is CASSVVGSGYDTDTQYF. The DNA for the CDR3 is TGTGCCAGCAGCGTAGTGGGCAGCGGATACGACACAGATACGCAGTATTTT.

The chain joins TRBV6-6 to TRBJ2-7; the match to TRBD1 covers 8 bases. After removal of 3 bases from V and 1 base from J, the junction contained 2 bases not matched to a gene. The CDR3 extends over 14 amino acids. CDR1 MNHNY and CDR2 SVGAGI come from the germline V gene (reference sequence). The DNA of the CDR3 is TGTGCCAGCAGTTATCAGGGGGCTTCCTACGAGCAGTACTTC. Amino acids: CASSYQGASYEQYF.

The V and J genes are TRBV6-1 and TRBJ1-4; 8 positions agree with TRBD1. V shed 4 bases, J shed 11 bases, and the junction held 3 bases outside the gene matches. Germline CDR1 reads MNHNS; CDR2 reads SASEGT. The CDR3 totals 12 residues. CDR3 coding DNA: TGTGCCAGCAGTGGGACAGGGCAGAAACTGTTTTTT. Its translation: CASSGTGQKLFF.

This clone was counted a few times. This chain uses TRBV7-2 with TRBJ2-1; no definite D call. Looked up from germline, CDR1 is SGHTA and CDR2 is FQGNSA. Between the trimmed V and J ends, which lost 5 bases and 7 bases, there was a span of 9 bases. The CDR3 contains 12 residues. CDR3 residues: CASSLSRNEQFF. CDR3 sequence (DNA): TGTGCCAGCAGCCTATCCCGAAATGAGCAGTTCTTC.

The chain is built from TRBV15 and TRBJ2-1; D not resolved. V was shortened by 5 bases and J by 7 bases, with 9 bases between the two germline ends. This CDR3 region has 12 residues. From germline, CDR1 is LNHNV and CDR2 YYDKDF (reference sequence). CDR3: CATSLRANEQFF. Here the CDR3 DNA reads TGTGCCACCAGCTTAAGGGCAAATGAGCAGTTCTTC.

The J gene is TRBJ2-3, the V gene TRBV27, with D hard to call. CDR3 length: 14 residues. The V end lost 7 bases, the J end lost 6 bases, and 17 bases lay between the germline ends. Germline V gene data show CDR1 as MNHEY and CDR2 as SMNVEV (reference sequence). The CDR3 is CASKGRTHPDTQYF. The CDR3 DNA is TGTGCCAGCAAAGGAAGGACCCACCCCGATACGCAGTATTTT.

The chain recombines TRBV21-1 with TRBJ1-3; the table calls TRBD1, which could not be checked here. TRBV21-1 is termed a pseudogene. The CDR3 contains 15 residues. The DNA of the CDR3 is TGTGCCAGCAGCAAAGAAACAGGACAAGGAAACACCATATATTTT. This gives the protein CASSKETGQGNTIYF.

V and J are TRBV2 and TRBJ1-1, with D unresolved. Germline V gene sequence: CDR1 SNHLY, CDR2 FYNNEI. Trimming took off 1 base at V and 0 bases at J, with 12 bases between the two ends. The length of the CDR3 is 16 residues. CDR3 in amino acids: CASSEGYLHMNTEAFF. Written as DNA, the CDR3 is TGTGCCAGCAGTGAAGGGTACTTACACATGAACACTGAAGCTTTCTTT.

V is TRBV19 and J is TRBJ2-6; 9 bases map to TRBD1. The CDR3 is 18 amino acids. The V segment lost 3 bases and the J segment 0 bases; nucleotides outside the gene matches: 6. The germline V gene has CDR1 LNHDA and CDR2 SQIVND (reference sequence). In DNA form, the CDR3 reads TGTGCCAGTAGTATCGCCGGGACAGGGAGCTCTGGGGCCAACGTCCTGACTTTC. Its translation: CASSIAGTGSSGANVLTF.

The chain employs TRBV6-1 and TRBJ2-3; D is perhaps TRBD2 (6 bases). The length of the CDR3 is 15 residues. V was cut by 3 bases and J by 4 bases, with 14 bases left in between. Per the germline V gene, CDR1 is MNHNS and CDR2 is SASEGT. CDR3 sequence reads: CASSEGLARADTQYF. CDR3 nucleotides: TGTGCCAGCAGTGAGGGGCTAGCGAGAGCAGATACGCAGTATTTT.

V gene TRBV7-8 combines with J gene TRBJ1-1; D not certain. Trimming cost V 2 bases and J 7 bases, with 14 bases left between them. The CDR3 spans 14 residues. Germline V CDR1 and CDR2: SGHVS, FQNEAQ. The CDR3 sequence: CASSLLGGPFEAFF. The CDR3 nucleotides are TGTGCCAGCAGCTTACTAGGCGGGCCATTTGAAGCTTTCTTT.